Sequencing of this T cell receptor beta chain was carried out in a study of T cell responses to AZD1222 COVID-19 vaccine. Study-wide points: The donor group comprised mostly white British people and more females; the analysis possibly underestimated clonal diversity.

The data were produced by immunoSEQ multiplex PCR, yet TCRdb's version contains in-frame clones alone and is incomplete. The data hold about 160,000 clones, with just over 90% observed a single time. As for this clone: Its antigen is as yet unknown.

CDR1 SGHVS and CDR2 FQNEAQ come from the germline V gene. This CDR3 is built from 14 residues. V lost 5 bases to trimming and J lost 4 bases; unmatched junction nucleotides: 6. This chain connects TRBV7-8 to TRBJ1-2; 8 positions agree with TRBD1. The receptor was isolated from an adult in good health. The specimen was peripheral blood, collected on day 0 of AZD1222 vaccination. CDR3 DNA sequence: TGTGCCAGCAGCCAAGAGGACAGGGCCTATGGCTACACCTTC. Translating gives CASSQEDRAYGYTF.